The next 17 T cell receptor beta chains were all read from a single sample in a study of T cell changes during pregnancy in multiple sclerosis. Profiling relied on immunoSEQ multiplex PCR, and the TCRdb table lists in-frame clones only, not all of them. This table holds around 100,000 clones, over 85% found once. Material: peripheral blood, obtained in the second trimester of pregnancy. The receptors stem from a female donor with multiple sclerosis, enrolled in a pregnancy study.

The chain has TRBV6-6 and TRBJ1-1, with unresolved D. Germline-derived CDR1 and CDR2 are MNHNY and SVGAGI (reference sequence). The CDR3 is made up of 13 amino acids. With 0 bases removed from V and 3 bases from J, the gap between germline ends came to 5 bases. As DNA, the CDR3 is TGTGCCAGCAGTTACTCAAGAGACACTGAAGCTTTCTTT. Translation: CASSYSRDTEAFF.

The gene calls are TRBV28 and TRBJ2-2; 11 bases are a match to TRBD2. Germline CDR1 and CDR2: MDHEN and SYDVKM. J gave up 4 bases and V 8 bases, and 6 bases lay outside the gene matches. CDR3 length: 15 amino acids. CDR3 residues: CASGLAGGITGELFF. The DNA for the CDR3 is TGTGCCAGCGGGTTAGCGGGAGGGATCACCGGGGAGCTGTTTTTT.

The chain combines TRBV19 with TRBJ1-5; possibly TRBD1 for D (6 bases). Germline values: CDR1 LNHDA, CDR2 SQIVND (reference sequence). Trimming left V 5 bases short and J 6 bases short, with 11 bases between. There are 13 residues in the CDR3. This CDR3 reads CASSSGQTQPQHF. In nucleotides, the CDR3 is TGTGCCAGTAGTTCCGGACAGACTCAGCCCCAGCATTTT.

The CDR3 sequence: CASSLDRGGTGELFF. CDR3 DNA: TGTGCCAGCAGCTTGGACAGGGGTGGTACCGGGGAGCTGTTTTTT. V is TRBV7-6 and J is TRBJ2-2; 9 bases are a match to TRBD1. The CDR3 is 15 amino acids. The V gene's germline CDR1 is SGHVS and CDR2 FNYEAQ. V gave up 3 bases and J gave up 5 bases; unmatched junction bases: 4.

This chain links TRBV5-1 with TRBJ2-5, with D maybe TRBD1 (6 bases). Trimming took 0 bases from V and 1 from J, leaving 7 bases between them. Germline CDR1 SGHRS, CDR2 YFSETQ. The CDR3 loop spans 14 amino acids. The CDR3 spells CASSLGTVQETQYF. The CDR3 bases are TGCGCCAGCAGCTTGGGGACAGTCCAAGAGACCCAGTACTTC.

This clone was picked up a small number of times. The chain has TRBV9 and TRBJ1-1, with D possibly matching TRBD1 (5 bases). The germline V gene encodes CDR1 SGDLS and CDR2 YYNGEE. V lost 0 bases and J 4 bases, leaving 10 bases between the germline ends. This CDR3 has 14 amino acids. The CDR3 protein is CASSVGKGRTEAFF. The CDR3 nucleotides read TGTGCCAGCAGCGTAGGAAAGGGGCGCACTGAAGCTTTCTTT.

The chain has TRBV29-1 and TRBJ2-5; TRBD1 matches 7 bases. Germline V gives CDR1 SQVTM, CDR2 ANQGSEA. J lost 4 bases, V lost 4 bases, and 12 bases had no gene match. The CDR3 has 15 residues. The CDR3 is CSVAWQGVLGETQYF. Here the CDR3 DNA reads TGCAGCGTTGCATGGCAGGGGGTTTTGGGAGAGACCCAGTACTTC.

J is TRBJ2-5 and V is TRBV7-2, with 9 nucleotides matching TRBD1. Germline CDR1 is SGHTA and CDR2 is FQGNSA. V shed 4 bases and J 5 bases; nucleotides not matched to a gene: 8. This CDR3 is built from 15 residues. The CDR3 DNA sequence: TGTGCCAGCAGCTACGGGACAGGGTTGGAGGAGACCCAGTACTTC. Its protein product is CASSYGTGLEETQYF. Looking up the rest from reference TRBV7-2 and TRBJ2-5 gives the full variable domain: GAGVSQSPSNKVTEKGKDVELRCDPISGHTALYWYRQSLGQGLEFLIYFQGNSAPDKSGLPSDRFSAERTGGSVSTLTIQRTQQEDSAVYLCASSYGTGLEETQYFGPGTRLLVL.

This clone was counted between two and nine times. V and J are TRBV6-1 and TRBJ1-1; 11 nucleotides agree with TRBD1. Germline V CDR1 and CDR2: MNHNS, SASEGT. Trimming removed 7 bases from V and 1 base from J; junction bases left unmatched: 5. This CDR3 has 15 residues. CDR3 DNA sequence: TGTGCCAGCATTAGGACAGGGGGCGGGAACACTGAAGCTTTCTTT. Translating it yields CASIRTGGGNTEAFF.

This chain joins TRBV5-1 and TRBJ2-2; 9 nucleotides line up with TRBD2. The trim removed 4 bases at V and 7 bases at J, leaving 5 bases unmatched. This CDR3 is built from 14 residues. In germline, CDR1 is SGHRS, CDR2 YFSETQ. CDR3 protein: CASSLGLAIGELFF. DNA for the CDR3: TGCGCCAGCAGCCTCGGACTAGCGATCGGGGAGCTGTTTTTT.

The genes are TRBV5-1 and TRBJ2-7, with D possibly being TRBD2 (6 bases). Trimming took 5 bases from V and 3 from J, leaving 15 bases between them. The CDR3 extends over 14 amino acids. Germline CDR1 is SGHRS and CDR2 is YFSETQ. The DNA of the CDR3 is TGCGCCAGCAGTGACCGGGACTTACTCTACGAGCAGTACTTC. Protein: CASSDRDLLYEQYF.

This rearrangement joins TRBV5-6 to TRBJ1-1, with 7 nucleotides matching TRBD1. V shed 4 bases and J 4 bases; nucleotides not matched to a gene: 10. Per the germline V gene, CDR1 is SGHDT and CDR2 is YYEEEE. CDR3 length: 15 amino acids. This CDR3 reads CASSLYRGGGTEAFF. DNA of the CDR3: TGTGCCAGCAGCCTGTACAGGGGCGGTGGCACTGAAGCTTTCTTT.

The chain combines TRBV15 with TRBJ2-1, with 10 nucleotides matching TRBD2. This CDR3 comprises 17 residues. Germline CDR1 LNHNV, CDR2 YYDKDF (reference sequence). Germline trimming cut 4 bases from V and 6 bases from J; bases unmatched to any gene: 12. The CDR3 region has the DNA TGTGCCACCAGCAAGGCAGCGGGAGGGCCATTAGTCAATGAGCAGTTCTTC. Protein sequence: CATSKAAGGPLVNEQFF.

The V and J genes are TRBV18 and TRBJ2-7, with TRBD1 matching 10 bases. The V and J ends lost 3 bases and 5 bases, in that order; junction bases with no gene match: 4. This CDR3 spans 14 amino acids. Germline V gene lookup returns CDR1 KGHSH and CDR2 LQKENI. CDR3 bases: TGTGCCAGCTCACCGGGACAGGGGATCGACGAGCAGTACTTC. Translating it yields CASSPGQGIDEQYF.

The rearrangement uses TRBV5-8 and TRBJ1-1; 9 bases fit TRBD1. CDR1 is SGHTS, CDR2 YDEGEE, per germline. J gave up 5 bases and V 1 base, and 9 bases lay outside the gene matches. The CDR3 contains 16 residues. The DNA for the CDR3 is TGTGCCAGCAGCTTGATAGGGGACAGGGAGAGGACTGAAGCTTTCTTT. This translates into CASSLIGDRERTEAFF.

The V gene is TRBV6-1, the J gene TRBJ1-5; D remains ambiguous. There are 15 residues in the CDR3. Between the trimmed V and J ends, which lost 4 bases and 0 bases, there was a span of 10 bases. Germline V gene data show CDR1 as MNHNS and CDR2 as SASEGT. This chain's CDR3 is CASSGGEHSNQPQHF. As DNA, the CDR3 is TGTGCCAGCAGTGGCGGGGAACATAGCAATCAGCCCCAGCATTTT.

The rearrangement uses TRBV11-2 and TRBJ2-7; D gene unclear. Germline CDR1 is SGHAT and CDR2 is FQNNGV. CDR3 length: 15 amino acids. V dropped 3 bases and J dropped 2 bases, with 14 bases sitting between them. The CDR3 sequence is CASSFLSATTYEQYF. CDR3 nucleotides: TGTGCCAGCAGCTTCCTTTCTGCCACTACCTACGAGCAGTACTTC.